This passage covers 17 T cell receptor beta chains from one sample sequenced in a study of Graves' ophthalmopathy and Graves' hyperthyroidism. Investigators amplified TCR beta CDR3 regions from RNA transcripts. In the first round, RT-PCR was carried out with HTBI primers, and a multiplex PCR formed the second round. TCRdb re-derived calls from the multiplex PCR reads in MiXCR, one entry per CDR3 protein. The sample holds more than 300,000 distinct CDR3 sequences, about a sixth seen once. Material: peripheral blood. The receptor source for this set is an adult woman with stable Graves' hyperthyroidism.

As regards this clonotype: Since no conserved phenylalanine or tryptophan closes the CDR3, a read error is the likely cause. The chain links TRBV10-3 to TRBJ2-7, with D possibly being TRBD2 (5 bases). Germline assignment: CDR1 ENHRY and CDR2 SYGVKD. The CDR3 spans 12 residues. Trimming took off 9 bases at V and 4 bases at J, with 13 bases between the two ends. CDR3 in amino acids: CAMKGGPYEQYY. Here the CDR3 DNA reads TGTGCCATGAAAGGAGGACCATACGAGCAGTACTAC.

Of note for this clonotype: Given a much more abundant clone one base away, this may be a read error. V usage is TRBV5-1 and J usage is TRBJ2-7, with 7 bases identical to TRBD1. The CDR3 spans 15 residues. CDR1 and CDR2 from the germline V gene are SGHRS and YFSETQ. DNA of the CDR3: TGCGCCAGCAGCCACGAAGTAGGACAGGATGGCGAGCAGTGCTTC. Protein: CASSHEVGQDGEQCF.

This clonotype has ten or more counts. The V and J genes are TRBV6-2 or TRBV6-3 and TRBJ1-1; 8 bases align to TRBD1. In germline, CDR1 is MNHEY, CDR2 SVGEGT. The J segment lost 4 bases and the V segment lost 6 bases, leaving 7 bases of the junction unmatched. The CDR3 consists of 14 residues. The CDR3 is CASSWTGSATEAFF. The CDR3 DNA sequence: TGTGCCAGCAGCTGGACAGGGAGTGCCACTGAAGCTTTCTTT.

This clonotype has at least ten counts. This rearrangement joins TRBV12-3 or TRBV12-4 to TRBJ2-2; D uncertain. This CDR3 is built from 14 residues. Trimming pared 4 bases from V and 7 bases from J, leaving 13 bases between. This CDR3 is CASSSLLGNGELFF. The CDR3 DNA reads TGTGCCAGCAGTTCGCTCCTAGGGAACGGGGAGCTGTTTTTT.

This clonotype came up many times. The chain uses TRBV28 and TRBJ2-7; TRBD2 matches 8 bases. The CDR3 loop spans 15 amino acids. Germline V gene data show CDR1 as MDHEN and CDR2 as SYDVKM. J was trimmed by 3 bases and V by 0 bases; bases with no gene match: 4. The CDR3 coding sequence is TGTGCCAGCAGTTTATGGACAAGCGGGAGCTACGAGCAGTACTTC. Its translation: CASSLWTSGSYEQYF. The complete variable domain, with remaining parts taken from reference TRBV28 and TRBJ2-7, reads DVKVTQSSRYLVKRTGEKVFLECVQDMDHENMFWYRQDPGLGLRLIYFSYDVKMKEKGDIPEGYSVSREKKERFSLILESASTNQTSMYLCASSLWTSGSYEQYFGPGTRLTVT.

This clonotype was counted ten times or more. The CDR3 coding sequence is TGCAGTGCTAGGCAGGGGCCTTCTGAAGCTTTCTTT. Encoded protein: CSARQGPSEAFF. This rearrangement joins TRBV20-1 to TRBJ1-1; perhaps TRBD1 as D (6 bases). This CDR3 spans 12 amino acids. Trimming took off 3 bases at V and 6 bases at J, with 11 bases between the two ends. Germline V gene sequence: CDR1 DFQATT, CDR2 SNEGSKA (reference sequence).

This clonotype was seen many times. V gene TRBV20-1 combines with J gene TRBJ2-7; D is unclear. V lost 3 bases to trimming and J lost 5 bases, with 11 bases between them. The V gene's germline CDR1 is DFQATT and CDR2 SNEGSKA (reference sequence). This CDR3 has 12 amino acids. The CDR3 here is CSARKSWNEQYF. The CDR3 coding sequence is TGCAGTGCTAGGAAGTCTTGGAACGAGCAGTACTTC.

The chain uses TRBV12-3 or TRBV12-4 and TRBJ2-2; TRBD1 matches 8 bases. Losses at the gene ends were 6 bases for V and 4 bases for J; bases not matched to a gene: 10. This CDR3 is built from 16 residues. The CDR3 DNA reads TGTGCCAGCAGCCCAGGGGGCGTAGGATTCACCGGGGAGCTGTTTTTT. This codes for CASSPGGVGFTGELFF.

This clonotype was counted between two and nine times. The chain carries TRBV7-2 and TRBJ2-7; D tentatively reads TRBD1 or TRBD2 (5 bases each). The V gene's germline CDR1 is SGHTA and CDR2 FQGNSA. The CDR3 is 15 amino acids. V was pared by 4 bases and J by 2 bases, with 15 bases between. The CDR3 loop reads CASSSGVGVAYEQYF. CDR3 sequence (DNA): TGTGCCAGCAGCTCCGGGGTGGGGGTCGCCTACGAGCAGTACTTC.

This clonotype was counted at least ten times. The chain recombines TRBV7-8 with TRBJ2-7; D could derive from TRBD1 or TRBD2 (6 bases each). The CDR3 length is 15 residues. Germline CDR1 is SGHVS and CDR2 is FQNEAQ. Trimming cost V 5 bases and J 4 bases, with 18 bases left between them. CDR3: CASSETRDKKYEQYF. CDR3 nucleotides: TGTGCCAGCAGCGAAACGCGGGACAAAAAATACGAGCAGTACTTC.

This clonotype was recorded at least ten times. The J gene is TRBJ2-7, the V gene TRBV20-1; no clear D. With 0 bases removed from V and 4 bases from J, the gap between germline ends came to 10 bases. Germline V CDR1 and CDR2: DFQATT, SNEGSKA (reference sequence). CDR3 size: 13 residues. Written as DNA, the CDR3 is TGCAGTGCTAGAGATTTTTCTGATTACGAGCAGTACTTC. The encoded protein is CSARDFSDYEQYF.

This clonotype showed up many times. The J gene is TRBJ2-2, the V gene TRBV12-3 or TRBV12-4; D uncertain. This CDR3 is 16 amino acids long. With 5 bases removed from V and 4 bases from J, the gap between germline ends came to 17 bases. Here the CDR3 DNA reads TGTGCCAGCAGTACCACCTGGGATCTGAGCACCGGGGAGCTGTTTTTT. This translates into CASSTTWDLSTGELFF.

This clonotype was counted many times. The rearrangement links TRBV11-1 to TRBJ2-7, with D possibly called TRBD1 or TRBD2 (6 bases each). This CDR3 is 16 amino acids long. Germline values: CDR1 SGHAT, CDR2 FQDESV (reference sequence). Trimming took 5 bases from V and 3 from J, leaving 20 bases between them. The CDR3 DNA is TGTGCCAGCAGCCCTAGCTTCGGGGGCGCTAACTACGAGCAGTACTTC. Its protein product is CASSPSFGGANYEQYF.

This clonotype came up many times. The chain links TRBV5-1 to TRBJ1-3; no clear D gene. The CDR3 length is 15 residues. Germline values: CDR1 SGHRS, CDR2 YFSETQ. The V and J ends lost 5 bases and 2 bases respectively, with 14 bases between them. CDR3 region: CASSSGKSAGNTIYF. The CDR3 nucleotides are TGCGCCAGCAGTTCAGGAAAGTCGGCTGGAAACACCATATATTTT. Using reference TRBV5-1 and TRBJ1-3 for the parts outside the CDR3, the full variable domain is KAGVTQTPRYLIKTRGQQVTLSCSPISGHRSVSWYQQTPGQGLQFLFEYFSETQRNKGNFPGRFSGRQFSNSRSEMNVSTLELGDSALYLCASSSGKSAGNTIYFGEGSWLTVV.

A remark on this clonotype: Here the CDR3 omits its conserved ending phenylalanine or tryptophan, so a read error is the likely source. The DNA is left out, because the CDR3 cannot be placed on it with certainty; the CDR3 is given as TCRdb lists it. The chain is built from TRBV12-3 or TRBV12-4 and TRBJ2-7; the table names TRBD2, a call not compared with the DNA. The CDR3 adds up to 14 amino acids, both ends counted. CDR3: CASSFGGKTYEQCY.

This clonotype was counted many times. The chain combines TRBV6-1 with TRBJ1-2; D is perhaps TRBD1 (5 bases). This CDR3 has 16 residues. Germline V gene lookup returns CDR1 MNHNS and CDR2 SASEGT. The germline V and J ends were trimmed by 5 bases and 6 bases, with 22 bases remaining between them. The CDR3 protein is CASSTPRGQLGNGYTF. DNA for the CDR3: TGTGCCAGCAGTACACCCCGGGGCCAGTTAGGGAATGGCTACACCTTC.

The V and J genes are TRBV19 and TRBJ2-4; D may be TRBD1 (5 bases). This CDR3 is 16 amino acids long. CDR1 is LNHDA, CDR2 SQIVND, per germline (reference sequence). V shed 6 bases and J shed 0 bases, with 15 bases lying between them. CDR3 nucleotide sequence: TGTGCCAGTAGCAAAACAGGACGGCTAGCCAAAAACATTCAGTACTTC. Protein product: CASSKTGRLAKNIQYF.